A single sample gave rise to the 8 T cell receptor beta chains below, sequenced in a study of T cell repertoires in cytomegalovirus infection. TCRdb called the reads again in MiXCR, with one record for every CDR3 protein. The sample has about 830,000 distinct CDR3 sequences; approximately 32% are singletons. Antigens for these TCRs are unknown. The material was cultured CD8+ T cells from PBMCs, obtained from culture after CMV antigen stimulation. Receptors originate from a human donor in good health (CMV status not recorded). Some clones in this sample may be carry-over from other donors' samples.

This CDR3 is CASSQPVNQETQYF. Written as DNA, the CDR3 is TGTGCCAGCAGTCAGCCGGTAAACCAAGAGACCCAGTACTTC. V is TRBV2 and J is TRBJ2-5, with D unresolved. This CDR3 has 14 residues. In germline, CDR1 is SNHLY, CDR2 FYNNEI. The V and J ends lost 5 bases and 0 bases respectively, with 10 bases between them.

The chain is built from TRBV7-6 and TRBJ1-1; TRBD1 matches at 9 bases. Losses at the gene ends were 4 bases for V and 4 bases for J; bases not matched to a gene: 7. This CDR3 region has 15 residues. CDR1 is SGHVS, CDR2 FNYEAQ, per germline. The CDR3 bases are TGTGCCAGCAGCTGGGGGACAGGGTCGGGCACTGAAGCTTTCTTT. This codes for CASSWGTGSGTEAFF.

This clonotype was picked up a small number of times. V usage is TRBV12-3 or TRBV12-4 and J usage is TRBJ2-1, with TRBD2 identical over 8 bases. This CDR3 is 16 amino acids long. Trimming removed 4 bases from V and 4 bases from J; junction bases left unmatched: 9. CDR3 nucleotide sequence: TGTGCCAGCAGTTCCCGTATTAGCGGGGTTTACAATGAGCAGTTCTTC. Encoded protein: CASSSRISGVYNEQFF.

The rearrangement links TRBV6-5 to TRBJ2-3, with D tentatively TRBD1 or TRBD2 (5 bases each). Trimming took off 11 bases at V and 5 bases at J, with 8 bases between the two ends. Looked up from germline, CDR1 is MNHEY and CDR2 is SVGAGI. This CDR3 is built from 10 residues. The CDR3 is CASGRDTQYF. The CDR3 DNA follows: TGTGCCTCGGGACGAGATACGCAGTATTTT.

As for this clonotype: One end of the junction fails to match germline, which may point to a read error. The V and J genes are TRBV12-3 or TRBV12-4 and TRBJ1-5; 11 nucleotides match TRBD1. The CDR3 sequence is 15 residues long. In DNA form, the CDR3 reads TGTGCCAGCAGTTTAGGGACAGGGGGCTATCAGCCCCGGCATTTT. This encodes CASSLGTGGYQPRHF.

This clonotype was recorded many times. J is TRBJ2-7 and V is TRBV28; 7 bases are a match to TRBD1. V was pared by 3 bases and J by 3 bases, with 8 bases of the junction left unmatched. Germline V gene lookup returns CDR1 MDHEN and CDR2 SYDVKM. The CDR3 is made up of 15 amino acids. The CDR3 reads CASSFGQVAFYEQYV. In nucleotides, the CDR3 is TGTGCCAGCAGTTTCGGACAGGTCGCCTTCTACGAGCAGTACGTC.

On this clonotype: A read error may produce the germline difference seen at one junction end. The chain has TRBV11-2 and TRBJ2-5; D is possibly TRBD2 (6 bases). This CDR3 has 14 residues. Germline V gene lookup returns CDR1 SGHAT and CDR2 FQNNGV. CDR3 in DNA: TGTGCCGGCAGCGTCCGGGACTTCCAAGAGACCCAGTACTTC. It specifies CAGSVRDFQETQYF.

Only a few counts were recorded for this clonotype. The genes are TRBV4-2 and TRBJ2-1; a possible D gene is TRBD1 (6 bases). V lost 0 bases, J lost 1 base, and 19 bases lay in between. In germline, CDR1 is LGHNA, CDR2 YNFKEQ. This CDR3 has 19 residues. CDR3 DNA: TGTGCCAGCAGCCAAGATGTGGTGGGGGCTGTGAGATCCTACAATGAGCAGTTCTTC. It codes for CASSQDVVGAVRSYNEQFF.